Listed below are T cell receptor beta chains from one sample, sequenced in a study of response to subunit inactivated influenza vaccine. MiXCR, applied by TCRdb to the RT-PCR reads, yields one record per CDR3 protein. In the table there are about 620,000 distinct CDR3 sequences, over 9% of which are singletons. These data are also associated with another study on T cells expressing NK-cell markers.

The specimen comprised PBMCs from blood, sampled on the day of vaccination. Source of these receptors: a man aged 45-65 years who received an inactivated influenza vaccine. Both conserved end residues are part of each CDR3. Fields, in order: J gene, V gene, CDR3 length, CDR3 protein.

TRBJ2-7 | TRBV5-6 | 13 | CASSSLTRQEQYF
TRBJ2-1 | TRBV5-1 | 13 | CASSFLPEDEQFF
TRBJ2-4 | TRBV5-5 | 14 | CASSIGQGRDIQYF
TRBJ1-6 | TRBV7-2 | 15 | CASSLEIQARSPLHF
TRBJ2-7 | TRBV6-5 | 16 | CASSYSTGRGLYEQYF
TRBJ2-1 | TRBV20-1 | 14 | CSAVTSGGAPEQFF
TRBJ2-7 | TRBV27 | 15 | CASSLQGWGSYEQYF
TRBJ1-1 | TRBV5-1 | 14 | CASSLEGRASEAFF
TRBJ2-5 | TRBV4-2 | 14 | CASSQYFRQETQYF
TRBJ2-4 | TRBV7-2 | 14 | CASSLSGSENIQYF
TRBJ1-2 | TRBV28 | 18 | CASRVMTGGEDRGYGYTF
TRBJ2-3 | TRBV5-1 | 15 | CASSLTDRGVDTQYF
TRBJ2-3 | TRBV12-3/TRBV12-4 | 17 | CASSDPLGSPFGLEQYF
TRBJ2-7 | TRBV27 | 16 | CASSPTTSGNSYEQYF
TRBJ2-2 | TRBV10-1 | 12 | CASNANTGELFF
TRBJ2-3 | TRBV6-5 | 18 | CASSYSNLAGGRTDTQYF
TRBJ2-3 | TRBV11-2 | 15 | CASSSIAGGTDTQYF
TRBJ2-3 | TRBV2 | 13 | CASRLETPDTQYF
TRBJ2-7 | TRBV18 | 14 | CASSPRTGQYEQYF
TRBJ2-3 | TRBV29-1 | 13 | CSVRVGSTDTQYF
TRBJ2-2 | TRBV7-2 | 15 | CASSGNRGLIGELFF
TRBJ2-1 | TRBV12-3/TRBV12-4 | 16 | CASSYRLAPSYNEQFF
TRBJ2-1 | TRBV12-3/TRBV12-4 | 18 | CASSPGLAGGSTYNEQFF
TRBJ1-2 | TRBV18 | 15 | CASSPGQGNSYGYTF
TRBJ2-2 | TRBV12-3/TRBV12-4 | 16 | CASRTSGAANTGELFF